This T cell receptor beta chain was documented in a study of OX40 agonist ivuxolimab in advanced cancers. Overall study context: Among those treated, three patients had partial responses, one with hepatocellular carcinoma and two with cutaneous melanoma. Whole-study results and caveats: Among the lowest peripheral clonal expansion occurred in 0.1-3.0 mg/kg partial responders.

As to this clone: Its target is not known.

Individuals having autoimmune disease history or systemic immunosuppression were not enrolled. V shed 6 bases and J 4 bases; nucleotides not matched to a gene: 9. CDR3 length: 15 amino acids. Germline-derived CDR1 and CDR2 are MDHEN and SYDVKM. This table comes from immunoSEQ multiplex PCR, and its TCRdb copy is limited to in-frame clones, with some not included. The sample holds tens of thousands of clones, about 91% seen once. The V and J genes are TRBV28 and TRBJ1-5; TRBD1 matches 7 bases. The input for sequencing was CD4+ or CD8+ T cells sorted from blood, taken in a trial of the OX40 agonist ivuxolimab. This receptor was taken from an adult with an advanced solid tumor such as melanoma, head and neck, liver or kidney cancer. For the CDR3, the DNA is TGTGCCAGCAGAAAAACCGGGACAGTGAATCAGCCCCAGCATTTT. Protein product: CASRKTGTVNQPQHF.